The 29 T cell receptor beta chains presented below share a single source sample, sequenced in a study of OX40 agonist ivuxolimab in advanced cancers. The data were produced by immunoSEQ multiplex PCR, yet TCRdb's version contains in-frame clones alone and is incomplete. Of tens of thousands of clones detected, about 88% appear once; the ten largest clones hold about 4%. Sequencing used CD4+ or CD8+ T cells sorted from blood, obtained in a trial of the OX40 agonist ivuxolimab. The receptors stem from an adult with an advanced solid tumor such as melanoma, head and neck, liver or kidney cancer.

The chain is built from TRBV15 and TRBJ1-5; tentative D call: TRBD1 (5 bases). The CDR3 runs 15 residues. Trimming removed 0 bases from V and 9 bases from J, with 15 bases in between. The germline CDR1 and CDR2 sequences are LNHNV and YYDKDF (reference sequence). CDR3 loop: CATSRDAAGRRPQHF. The CDR3 bases are TGTGCCACCAGCAGAGATGCGGCAGGGAGGAGGCCCCAGCATTTT.

V is TRBV7-3 and J is TRBJ2-1, with 13 bases matching TRBD2. Germline loops: CDR1 SGHTA, CDR2 FQGTGA. V trimming: 4 bases; J trimming: 4 bases; junction bases outside the gene matches: 4. This CDR3 comprises 16 residues. CDR3 DNA: TGTGCCAGCAGCTCCCTACTAGCGGGAGGGTACAATGAGCAGTTCTTC. The encoded protein is CASSSLLAGGYNEQFF. The full variable domain, in which reference TRBV7-3 and TRBJ2-1 provide the parts outside the CDR3, is GAGVSQTPSNKVTEKGKYVELRCDPISGHTALYWYRQSLGQGPEFLIYFQGTGAADDSGLPNDRFFAVRPEGSVSTLKIQRTERGDSAVYLCASSSLLAGGYNEQFFGPGTRLTVL.

The V gene is TRBV9, the J gene TRBJ1-2, with D perhaps matching TRBD1 (5 bases). V was trimmed by 3 bases and J by 4 bases, leaving 19 bases between them. The germline V gene has CDR1 SGDLS and CDR2 YYNGEE. The CDR3 consists of 16 residues. The DNA of the CDR3 is TGTGCCAGCAGCGCGCCGGGACGCACAACGAGCTATGGCTACACCTTC. Its protein product is CASSAPGRTTSYGYTF.

The rearrangement links TRBV6-5 to TRBJ2-7; D is perhaps TRBD2 (6 bases). This CDR3 is built from 14 residues. V was shortened by 6 bases and J by 1 base, with 13 bases between the two germline ends. Germline assignment: CDR1 MNHEY and CDR2 SVGAGI. CDR3 residues: CASSRELVSYEQYF. For the CDR3, the DNA is TGTGCCAGCAGCCGGGAGCTAGTTTCCTACGAGCAGTACTTC.

V usage is TRBV2 and J usage is TRBJ2-3; D might be TRBD1 (6 bases). The ends were cut back, 7 bases at V and 1 base at J, with 12 bases in the middle. Germline V CDR1 and CDR2: SNHLY, FYNNEI. The CDR3 spans 14 residues. The CDR3 nucleotides are TGTGCCAGCAAACAGGGAGAAGGCACAGATACGCAGTATTTT. Translation: CASKQGEGTDTQYF.

The chain carries TRBV18 and TRBJ1-5, with D perhaps matching TRBD1 (5 bases). Per the germline V gene, CDR1 is KGHSH and CDR2 is LQKENI. The CDR3 extends over 14 amino acids. The V end was cut by 5 bases, the J end by 3 bases, with 11 bases between. The chain's CDR3 is CASSGSGYNQPQHF. The CDR3, as DNA: TGTGCCAGCTCAGGTTCAGGGTACAATCAGCCCCAGCATTTT. Using reference TRBV18 and TRBJ1-5 for the parts outside the CDR3, the full variable domain is NAGVMQNPRHLVRRRGQEARLRCSPMKGHSHVYWYRQLPEEGLKFMVYLQKENIIDESGMPKERFSAEFPKEGPSILRIQQVVRGDSAAYFCASSGSGYNQPQHFGDGTRLSIL.

The V gene is TRBV19, the J gene TRBJ1-2, with D tentatively TRBD1 (5 bases). This CDR3 has 13 residues. Trimming stripped 7 bases from V and 1 base from J, with 10 bases between. CDR1 is LNHDA, CDR2 SQIVND, per germline (reference sequence). The CDR3 is CASTRENNYGYTF. The CDR3 DNA sequence: TGTGCCAGTACCAGGGAGAATAACTATGGCTACACCTTC.

The rearrangement uses TRBV7-3 and TRBJ2-3; D perhaps matches TRBD2 (6 bases). The CDR3 totals 14 residues. The V end lost 4 bases, the J end lost 2 bases, and 10 bases lay between the germline ends. CDR1 and CDR2 (germline): SGHTA, FQGTGA. The CDR3 region is CASSSTSPTDTQYF. Written as DNA, the CDR3 is TGTGCCAGCAGCTCGACTAGTCCCACAGATACGCAGTATTTT. Looking up the rest from reference TRBV7-3 and TRBJ2-3 gives the full variable domain: GAGVSQTPSNKVTEKGKYVELRCDPISGHTALYWYRQSLGQGPEFLIYFQGTGAADDSGLPNDRFFAVRPEGSVSTLKIQRTERGDSAVYLCASSSTSPTDTQYFGPGTRLTVL.

The rearrangement uses TRBV4-2 and TRBJ2-7; 9 bases are shared with TRBD2. CDR1 is LGHNA and CDR2 is YNFKEQ in the germline V gene. The ends lost 1 base at V and 4 bases at J; junction bases unmatched: 20. The CDR3 totals 20 residues. CDR3: CASSQVGGWLAGSGGYEQYF. The CDR3 nucleotides read TGTGCCAGCAGCCAAGTAGGGGGCTGGCTAGCGGGATCGGGCGGATACGAGCAGTACTTC.

The chain combines TRBV6-5 with TRBJ2-7; 10 bases agree with TRBD1. Per the germline V gene, CDR1 is MNHEY and CDR2 is SVGAGI. Germline trimming cut 5 bases from V and 3 bases from J; bases unmatched to any gene: 4. The CDR3 totals 14 residues. The CDR3 here is CASSKTGGGYEQYF. Here the CDR3 DNA reads TGTGCCAGCAGTAAGACAGGGGGCGGCTACGAGCAGTACTTC.

The chain uses TRBV5-1 and TRBJ2-1; TRBD1 agrees at 8 bases. The CDR3 totals 14 residues. Germline V gene sequence: CDR1 SGHRS, CDR2 YFSETQ. The junction had 9 bases not matched to a gene; V was cut back by 4 bases and J by 9 bases. CDR3 amino acids: CASSEQGARGEQFF. The CDR3 DNA is TGCGCCAGCAGCGAGCAGGGGGCCCGCGGTGAGCAGTTCTTC.

This sequence joins TRBV28 and TRBJ1-2; D unclear. V was cut by 7 bases and J by 6 bases, with 18 bases left in between. The CDR3 totals 14 residues. CDR1 and CDR2 (germline): MDHEN, SYDVKM. The CDR3 sequence is CASTTLGEAHGYTF. CDR3 nucleotides: TGTGCCAGCACCACCCTCGGGGAGGCCCATGGCTACACCTTC.

J is TRBJ2-1 and V is TRBV6-5; D unclear. CDR3 length equals 11 residues. Germline loops: CDR1 MNHEY, CDR2 SVGAGI. The V end lost 4 bases, the J end lost 7 bases, and 5 bases lay between the germline ends. The DNA of the CDR3 is TGTGCCAGCAGTTTTGTTAATGAGCAGTTCTTC. This gives the protein CASSFVNEQFF.

This clone was observed a few times. J is TRBJ2-2 and V is TRBV25-1; tentatively, D is TRBD1 or TRBD2 (5 bases each). Germline CDR1 is MGHDK and CDR2 is SYGVNS. CDR3 length: 16 residues. V lost 4 bases to trimming and J lost 8 bases, with 20 bases between them. The CDR3 coding sequence is TGTGCCAGCAGTGGTTACCCGGGGTTTAAGGGGGGGGAGCTGTTTTTT. It is translated as CASSGYPGFKGGELFF.

The gene calls are TRBV7-2 and TRBJ2-7; D remains ambiguous. Germline V gives CDR1 SGHTA, CDR2 FQGNSA. Trimming removed 1 base at V and 5 bases at J, with 9 bases between. This CDR3 contains 13 residues. CDR3 bases: TGTGCCAGCAGCTTAGAACGTGAGAACGAGCAGTACTTC. Protein product: CASSLERENEQYF. The whole variable domain, remainder taken from reference TRBV7-2 and TRBJ2-7, is GAGVSQSPSNKVTEKGKDVELRCDPISGHTALYWYRQSLGQGLEFLIYFQGNSAPDKSGLPSDRFSAERTGGSVSTLTIQRTQQEDSAVYLCASSLERENEQYFGPGTRLTVT.

V gene TRBV6-1 combines with J gene TRBJ1-1; D is uncertain. The CDR3 extends over 17 amino acids. The germline CDR1 and CDR2 sequences are MNHNS and SASEGT. V was pared by 3 bases and J by 2 bases, with 19 bases between. The CDR3 reads CASSDLRRTGRNTEAFF. In DNA form, the CDR3 reads TGTGCCAGCAGTGACCTCCGCCGGACGGGTCGAAACACTGAAGCTTTCTTT.

V gene TRBV30 combines with J gene TRBJ1-1; perhaps TRBD1 as D (5 bases). V lost 3 bases to trimming and J lost 0 bases, with 14 bases between them. Germline CDR1 reads GTSNPN; CDR2 reads SVGIG (reference sequence). CDR3 length equals 15 residues. For the CDR3, the DNA is TGTGCCTGGAGCACCCCGAGGGGATTGAACACTGAAGCTTTCTTT. Amino acids: CAWSTPRGLNTEAFF. Combining the CDR3 with reference TRBV30 and TRBJ1-1 gives the whole variable domain SQTIHQWPATLVQPVGSPLSLECTVEGTSNPNLYWYRQAAGRGLQLLFYSVGIGQISSEVPQNLSASRPQDRQFILSSKKLLLSDSGFYLCAWSTPRGLNTEAFFGQGTRLTVV.

The chain carries TRBV7-9 and TRBJ2-7; no clear D gene. Deletions cut 3 bases from V and 6 bases from J, with 6 bases between. The CDR3 is 11 residues long. Germline CDR1 is SEHNR and CDR2 is FQNEAQ (reference sequence). CDR3 amino acids: CASSFGSEQYF. The CDR3 DNA reads TGTGCCAGCAGCTTCGGGTCCGAGCAGTACTTC.

The chain recombines TRBV2 with TRBJ2-3; TRBD2 might be the D (6 bases). The CDR3 has 14 residues. Germline CDR1 reads SNHLY; CDR2 reads FYNNEI. V shed 5 bases and J shed 2 bases, with 11 bases lying between them. The CDR3 DNA reads TGTGCCAGCAGTCCAGGAGGGTCCACAGATACGCAGTATTTT. The encoded protein is CASSPGGSTDTQYF. Supplemented by reference TRBV2 and TRBJ2-3, the full variable domain reads EPEVTQTPSHQVTQMGQEVILRCVPISNHLYFYWYRQILGQKVEFLVSFYNNEISEKSEIFDDQFSVERPDGSNFTLKIRSTKLEDSAMYFCASSPGGSTDTQYFGPGTRLTVL.

This rearrangement joins TRBV5-1 to TRBJ1-5; TRBD1 might be the D (5 bases). Trimming took off 3 bases at V and 3 bases at J, with 13 bases between the two ends. This CDR3 contains 15 residues. The germline gives CDR1 SGHRS, CDR2 YFSETQ. CDR3 residues: CASSWQRQPNQPQHF. CDR3 nucleotide sequence: TGCGCCAGCAGCTGGCAGCGACAGCCCAATCAGCCCCAGCATTTT.

This clone was observed a few times. The rearrangement links TRBV18 to TRBJ2-1, with 11 nucleotides matching TRBD2. The length of the CDR3 is 16 residues. In germline, CDR1 is KGHSH, CDR2 LQKENI. The V segment lost 2 bases and the J segment 7 bases; nucleotides outside the gene matches: 7. The CDR3 is CASSPTGTSGNNEQFF. The CDR3 DNA reads as TGTGCCAGCTCACCAACAGGGACTAGCGGAAATAATGAGCAGTTCTTC. Full variable domain (outside the CDR3, taken from reference TRBV18 and TRBJ2-1): NAGVMQNPRHLVRRRGQEARLRCSPMKGHSHVYWYRQLPEEGLKFMVYLQKENIIDESGMPKERFSAEFPKEGPSILRIQQVVRGDSAAYFCASSPTGTSGNNEQFFGPGTRLTVL.

The chain recombines TRBV6-1 with TRBJ1-5, with 9 bases that match TRBD1. Per germline, CDR1 MNHNS and CDR2 SASEGT. The J segment lost 3 bases and the V segment lost 5 bases, leaving 5 bases of the junction unmatched. The CDR3 covers 15 residues. The CDR3 DNA reads TGTGCCAGCAGTTCCCGGGACAGGGTCAATCAGCCCCAGCATTTT. Protein product: CASSSRDRVNQPQHF.

The sample holds a few counts of this clone. The genes are TRBV5-4 and TRBJ1-6; tentative D call: TRBD1 (5 bases). Germline values: CDR1 SGHNT, CDR2 YYREEE (reference sequence). Trimming took off 5 bases at V and 13 bases at J, with 13 bases between the two ends. This CDR3 spans 12 amino acids. CDR3 DNA sequence: TGTGCCAGCAGGTCCCCAGGGAATCCCCTCCACTTT. Translated, it gives CASRSPGNPLHF.

V and J are TRBV19 and TRBJ2-1; 14 bases are a match to TRBD2. CDR3 length equals 16 residues. Germline lookup yields CDR1 LNHDA and CDR2 SQIVND (reference sequence). V dropped 6 bases and J dropped 9; count of bases not matched to a gene: 10. The CDR3: CASSKTTSGRASEQFF. The DNA of the CDR3 is TGTGCCAGTAGCAAAACGACTAGCGGGAGGGCCAGTGAGCAGTTCTTC.

CDR3 in DNA: TGTGCCAGCAGTAAGCAGGGAGGGAAGGAGACCCAGTACTTC. Amino acid sequence: CASSKQGGKETQYF. V is TRBV28 and J is TRBJ2-5, with TRBD2 matching over 7 bases. Germline V gives CDR1 MDHEN, CDR2 SYDVKM. J gave up 5 bases and V 5 bases, and 8 bases lay outside the gene matches. The CDR3 runs to 14 residues.

The J gene is TRBJ1-2, the V gene TRBV18, with 8 positions matching TRBD1. With V trimmed by 3 bases and J by 2 bases, 2 bases remained unmatched. This CDR3 contains 14 residues. CDR1 and CDR2 (germline): KGHSH, LQKENI. CDR3 amino acids: CASSPGQENYGYTF. DNA of the CDR3: TGTGCCAGCTCACCGGGACAGGAGAACTATGGCTACACCTTC.

The chain is built from TRBV7-9 and TRBJ1-1; D gene unclear. The CDR3 contains 12 residues. Trimming left V 5 bases short and J 3 bases short, with 7 bases between. Germline V gene lookup returns CDR1 SEHNR and CDR2 FQNEAQ (reference sequence). The CDR3 loop is CASSTGDTEAFF. CDR3 nucleotides: TGTGCCAGCAGCACGGGAGACACTGAAGCTTTCTTT.

The gene calls are TRBV9 and TRBJ2-1; weak D call: TRBD1 (6 bases). The CDR3 covers 13 residues. Trimming left V 4 bases short and J 6 bases short, with 11 bases between. Germline V gene sequence: CDR1 SGDLS, CDR2 YYNGEE. For the CDR3, the DNA is TGTGCCAGCAGCAATCAAGGGGGCAATGAGCAGTTCTTC. It translates to CASSNQGGNEQFF. Using reference TRBV9 and TRBJ2-1 for the parts outside the CDR3, the full variable domain is DSGVTQTPKHLITATGQRVTLRCSPRSGDLSVYWYQQSLDQGLQFLIQYYNGEERAKGNILERFSAQQFPDLHSELNLSSLELGDSALYFCASSNQGGNEQFFGPGTRLTVL.

This clone was counted a single time. V gene TRBV5-1 combines with J gene TRBJ2-1; no clear D gene. The CDR3 covers 12 residues. V lost 5 bases and J lost 4, with 7 bases in between. Per the germline V gene, CDR1 is SGHRS and CDR2 is YFSETQ. The DNA for the CDR3 is TGCGCCAGCAGTATCGGATACAATGAGCAGTTCTTC. Translation gives CASSIGYNEQFF.